Listed below are T cell receptor beta chains from one sample, sequenced in a study of control samples from healthy donors and cancer patients. TCRdb keeps only in-frame clones here, not all; method: immunoSEQ multiplex PCR. The repertoire has roughly 120,000 clones, roughly 91% of them found once; the top ten carry roughly a sixth. The sample comprised blood. These receptors were taken from a woman aged 50 to 60 in good health. Both conserved end residues are part of each CDR3. A D gene is named only where the DNA matches it firmly. Some rows have no size entry. The others give once, few or many, or a class for an expanded clone.

V	J	D	size	CDR3	DNA
TRBV4-2	TRBJ2-5	TRBD2	-	CASSQGGLAGVQETQYF	TGTGCCAGCAGCCAGGGGGGACTAGCGGGGGTCCAAGAGACCCAGTACTTC
TRBV5-7	TRBJ2-1	-	-	CASSLESRAYNEQFF	TGTGCCAGCAGCTTGGAATCCAGGGCATACAATGAGCAGTTCTTC
TRBV30	TRBJ1-4	-	-	CAWSVPGSANEKLFF	TGTGCCTGGAGTGTACCGGGTTCCGCGAATGAAAAACTGTTTTTT
TRBV7-9	TRBJ2-3	-	-	CASSFLQTPTDTQYF	TGTGCCAGCAGCTTCCTTCAGACCCCCACAGATACGCAGTATTTT
TRBV24-1	TRBJ2-3	-	-	CATSDPRNTQYF	TGTGCCACCAGTGATCCACGGAATACGCAGTATTTT
TRBV6-1	TRBJ1-2	TRBD1	-	CASSEGPGQAYGYTF	TGTGCCAGCAGTGAAGGTCCGGGACAGGCCTATGGCTACACCTTC
TRBV19	TRBJ2-2	-	-	CATAVLNTGELFF	TGTGCCACCGCGGTCTTGAACACCGGGGAGCTGTTTTTT
TRBV18	TRBJ1-2	-	-	CASSPSGLGGGYTF	TGTGCCAGCTCACCAAGTGGCCTGGGGGGCGGCTACACCTTC
TRBV18	TRBJ2-2	-	-	CASSPMQARLGDNTGELFF	TGTGCCAGCTCACCTATGCAAGCCCGACTAGGGGACAACACCGGGGAGCTGTTTTTT
TRBV4-1	TRBJ2-6	-	-	CASSQDRGTSGANVLTF	TGCGCCAGCAGCCAAGACAGGGGCACCTCTGGGGCCAACGTCCTGACTTTC
TRBV18	TRBJ1-5	-	-	CASSPDEGWGPQHF	TGTGCCAGCTCACCAGATGAGGGATGGGGGCCCCAGCATTTT
TRBV7-3	TRBJ1-5	-	-	CASSPWDSLIDQHF	TGTGCCAGCAGCCCATGGGACTCCCTAATCGACCAGCATTTT
TRBV10-2	TRBJ2-3	TRBD2	once	CASSLLAGGLADTQYF	TGCGCCAGCAGTCTCCTAGCGGGAGGGCTGGCAGATACGCAGTATTTT
TRBV18	TRBJ2-2	-	-	CASSPDSIPGELFF	TGTGCCAGCTCGCCGGACAGCATTCCCGGGGAGCTGTTTTTT
TRBV7-8	TRBJ2-5	-	-	CASSPTWGQETQYF	TGTGCCAGCAGCCCCACCTGGGGCCAAGAGACCCAGTACTTC
TRBV7-6	TRBJ1-1	-	-	CASSPILAGEAFF	TGTGCCAGCAGCCCCATCCTCGCCGGTGAAGCTTTCTTT
TRBV9	TRBJ1-5	-	-	CASSVGVNSNQPQHF	TGTGCCAGCAGCGTAGGGGTAAATAGCAATCAGCCCCAGCATTTT
TRBV19	TRBJ1-1	TRBD1	-	CASRGQANTEAFF	TGTGCCAGTAGAGGACAGGCGAACACTGAAGCTTTCTTT
TRBV2	TRBJ2-4	-	-	CASSEMRQGWGAKNIQYF	TGTGCCAGCAGTGAAATGCGGCAGGGTTGGGGGGCCAAAAACATTCAGTACTTC
TRBV5-5	TRBJ1-2	TRBD1	-	CASSLARDRAGYTF	TGTGCCAGCAGCTTGGCCCGGGACAGGGCTGGCTACACCTTC
TRBV2	TRBJ1-4	-	-	CASSEPMGRQIEKLFF	TGTGCCAGCAGTGAGCCGATGGGGAGGCAAATCGAAAAACTGTTTTTT
TRBV6-1	TRBJ2-2	TRBD2	-	CASSALAGVGTGELFF	TGTGCCAGCAGTGCTCTAGCGGGAGTGGGCACCGGGGAGCTGTTTTTT
TRBV7-2	TRBJ2-1	TRBD2	-	CASSSNPGLGRNEQFF	TGTGCCAGCAGCTCAAACCCGGGGCTCGGGAGGAATGAGCAGTTCTTC
TRBV24-1	TRBJ2-5	-	once	CATSDSYRVRETQYF	TGTGCCACCAGTGATTCTTACAGGGTACGGGAGACCCAGTACTTC
TRBV4-3	TRBJ1-2	-	once	CASSQDKDEVGDYGYTF	TGCGCCAGCAGCCAAGATAAAGATGAGGTCGGGGACTATGGCTACACCTTC
TRBV7-2	TRBJ1-2	-	-	CASSLVQGAPGAYGYTF	TGTGCCAGCAGCTTAGTCCAGGGCGCCCCGGGGGCCTATGGCTACACCTTC
TRBV11-1	TRBJ1-1	-	-	CASSLAWGNTEAFF	TGTGCCAGCAGCTTAGCGTGGGGGAACACTGAAGCTTTCTTT
TRBV7-3	TRBJ2-5	-	-	CASSVGPNKETQYF	TGTGCCAGCAGTGTCGGTCCGAACAAAGAGACCCAGTACTTC
TRBV10-3	TRBJ1-1	-	-	CAIRSDPNTEAFF	TGTGCCATCAGAAGTGACCCGAACACTGAAGCTTTCTTT
TRBV7-6	TRBJ2-1	-	-	CASRSDSYNEQFF	TGTGCCAGCAGGTCGGACAGTTACAATGAGCAGTTCTTC
TRBV2	TRBJ2-3	-	-	CASSEVPGPTARGNTQYF	TGTGCCAGCAGTGAAGTGCCGGGACCCACGGCCAGGGGCAATACGCAGTATTTT
TRBV4-1	TRBJ1-5	-	-	CASSPTRGWQPQHF	TGCGCCAGCAGCCCGACGCGGGGATGGCAGCCCCAGCATTTT
TRBV19	TRBJ1-6	TRBD1	few	CASTTDRGLSPLHF	TGTGCCAGTACTACGGACAGGGGGCTTTCACCCCTCCACTTT
TRBV10-3	TRBJ2-4	TRBD2	-	CAISRTSGNQNIQYF	TGTGCCATCAGTCGAACTAGCGGAAACCAAAACATTCAGTACTTC
TRBV2	TRBJ2-1	-	-	CATWGGAERPANSYNEQFF	TGTGCCACGTGGGGGGGGGCAGAACGACCCGCCAACTCCTACAATGAGCAGTTCTTC
TRBV4-1	TRBJ2-3	-	-	CASRDYMTDTQYF	TGCGCCAGCAGGGACTACATGACAGATACGCAGTATTTT
TRBV3-1/TRBV3-2	TRBJ1-2	-	few	CASSQAGGYTF	TGTGCCAGCAGCCAAGCGGGTGGCTACACCTTC
TRBV19	TRBJ1-1	-	-	CASSWGTGEESGFF	TGTGCCAGTAGTTGGGGTACCGGGGAAGAGTCGGGTTTCTTT
TRBV18	TRBJ2-7	-	-	CASSPEDAVYEQYF	TGTGCCAGCTCACCAGAGGACGCAGTGTACGAGCAGTACTTC
TRBV5-1	TRBJ1-1	-	-	CASSLEPGPLEAFF	TGCGCCAGCAGCTTGGAGCCGGGGCCCTTGGAAGCTTTCTTT
TRBV25-1	TRBJ2-2	-	-	CASSEYGRSTGELFF	TGTGCCAGCAGTGAATATGGGAGATCGACCGGGGAGCTGTTTTTT
TRBV4-3	TRBJ2-2	TRBD2	-	CASSPRTSGRAEELFF	TGCGCCAGCAGCCCAAGAACTAGCGGGAGGGCCGAGGAGCTGTTTTTT
TRBV4-1	TRBJ2-1	-	-	CASSQDLGPYNEQFF	TGCGCCAGCAGCCAAGATCTTGGCCCTTACAATGAGCAGTTCTTC
TRBV7-2	TRBJ1-5	-	-	CASTQEGRGGQPQHF	TGTGCCAGCACCCAGGAGGGGAGAGGCGGTCAGCCCCAGCATTTT
TRBV5-6	TRBJ1-3	TRBD1	-	CASSFLRTGGENTIYF	TGTGCCAGCAGCTTTCTCCGAACAGGGGGCGAAAACACCATATATTTT
TRBV7-2	TRBJ2-1	TRBD2	-	CASSRTGTSGFF	TGTGCCAGCAGCAGGACCGGGACTAGTGGGTTCTTC
TRBV6-5	TRBJ2-1	-	-	CASRRDHSYNEQFF	TGTGCCAGCAGACGGGACCACTCCTACAATGAGCAGTTCTTC
TRBV18	TRBJ2-7	TRBD2	-	CASSSPRGDSYEQYF	TGTGCCAGCTCAAGTCCCCGGGGGGACTCCTACGAGCAGTACTTC
TRBV7-9	TRBJ2-1	TRBD2	-	CASSLVAGWGNEQFF	TGTGCCAGCAGCTTAGTAGCGGGATGGGGCAATGAGCAGTTCTTC
TRBV6-6	TRBJ2-1	TRBD2	-	CASSYSSGRAGEQFF	TGTGCCAGCAGTTACTCTAGCGGGAGGGCCGGTGAGCAGTTCTTC
TRBV19	TRBJ2-1	TRBD2	few	CATYSGGANEQFF	TGTGCCACCTATAGCGGGGGGGCCAATGAGCAGTTCTTC
TRBV6-5	TRBJ2-6	-	-	CATAGSGGANVLTF	TGTGCCACCGCAGGGTCGGGAGGGGCCAACGTCCTGACTTTC
TRBV15	TRBJ2-1	-	once	CATSRVGTSYNEQFF	TGTGCCACCAGCAGGGTAGGGACTTCCTACAATGAGCAGTTCTTC
TRBV3-1/TRBV3-2	TRBJ2-1	TRBD2	-	CASSHTTGTSGGNEQFF	TGTGCCAGCAGCCACACCACCGGGACTAGCGGGGGTAATGAGCAGTTCTTC